This T cell receptor (beta chain) came from a study of shared clonotypes between healthy human individuals. For the study at large: The study used three CD4 naive, three CD4 memory, two CD8 naive and one CD8 memory plate per donor. Study results and limitations: About 5% of naive CD4 clonotypes were shared across a few donors. When compared with the clonotypes that were shared by all four sorted-subset donors, the non-shared clonotypes turned out to have lower generation probabilities.

Only a few counts were recorded for this clone. No antigen is known for it. At the deep level, the assay was run. Profiling relied on immunoSEQ multiplex PCR, and the TCRdb table lists in-frame clones only, not all of them. The repertoire holds 600,000 to 750,000 clones, 90% seen once, with approximately 35% in the top ten. The V gene lost 4 bases and the J gene lost 5 bases, with 8 bases spanning the gap. In germline, CDR1 is DFQATT, CDR2 SNEGSKA (reference sequence). CDR3 length: 11 residues. This TCR derives from a man between 18 and 29 years old in good health. Some clones in this sample may be carry-over from other donors' samples. Sample: memory CD8+ T cells from PBMCs. The subset is: CD45RO+ cells pooled with CCR7-negative TemRA cells. The chain links TRBV20-1 to TRBJ1-2, with D hard to call. The CDR3 DNA is TGCAGTGCTATCGTAGAATATGGCTACACCTTC. Its protein is CSAIVEYGYTF.